This is a list of T cell receptor beta chains from one sample in a study of OX40 agonist ivuxolimab in advanced cancers. Clones were read by immunoSEQ multiplex PCR, and TCRdb kept only the in-frame ones, dropping some. The table records approximately 94,000 clones, 80% to 95% of them present only once. Sequences were derived from CD4+ or CD8+ T cells sorted from blood, sampled in a trial of the OX40 agonist ivuxolimab. The receptors originated from an adult with an advanced solid tumor such as melanoma, head and neck, liver or kidney cancer. Each CDR3 is given with its conserved first and last residue. A D gene is named only where the DNA matches it firmly. Expanded clones get a size class; other rows say once, few or many, or leave the size out.

V: TRBV2
D: TRBD1
J: TRBJ2-5
size: few
CDR3: CASRRGLGTGGAETQYF
DNA: TGTGCCAGCAGACGGGGGCTAGGGACAGGGGGCGCGGAGACCCAGTACTTC

V: TRBV28
D: .
J: TRBJ1-5
size: .
CDR3: CASSEGGEYSNQPQHF
DNA: TGTGCCAGCAGTGAGGGAGGGGAATATAGCAATCAGCCCCAGCATTTT

V: TRBV6-1
D: .
J: TRBJ1-4
size: once
CDR3: CASSKGGTPSEKLFF
DNA: TGTGCCAGCAGTAAAGGGGGGACACCATCTGAAAAACTGTTTTTT

V: TRBV5-4
D: .
J: TRBJ1-2
size: few
CDR3: CASSLVGDYGYTF
DNA: TGTGCCAGCAGCTTGGTGGGGGACTATGGCTACACCTTC

V: TRBV25-1
D: .
J: TRBJ2-2
size: .
CDR3: CASSAWGRGVGSGELFF
DNA: TGTGCCAGCAGTGCTTGGGGGAGAGGGGTAGGTTCCGGGGAGCTGTTTTTT

V: TRBV5-1
D: .
J: TRBJ1-4
size: .
CDR3: CASSLGATNEKLFF
DNA: TGCGCCAGCAGCTTGGGGGCGACTAATGAAAAACTGTTTTTT

V: TRBV11-2
D: .
J: TRBJ1-2
size: .
CDR3: CASSEQSYGYTF
DNA: TGTGCCAGCAGCGAACAATCTTATGGCTACACCTTC

V: TRBV9
D: TRBD1
J: TRBJ2-5
size: .
CDR3: CASSVAILGQSQETQYF
DNA: TGTGCCAGCAGCGTAGCTATTTTGGGACAGTCCCAAGAGACCCAGTACTTC

V: TRBV29-1
D: TRBD2
J: TRBJ2-1
size: .
CDR3: CSVVRTSGRSYNEQFF
DNA: TGCAGCGTTGTAAGGACTAGCGGGAGGTCCTACAATGAGCAGTTCTTC

V: TRBV7-2
D: TRBD1
J: TRBJ1-2
size: .
CDR3: CASSSDRVGTGYTF
DNA: TGTGCCAGCAGCTCGGACAGGGTCGGGACCGGCTACACCTTC

V: TRBV11-2
D: .
J: TRBJ2-4
size: .
CDR3: CASSLTSGKPGIQYF
DNA: TGTGCCAGCAGCCTGACCTCGGGCAAACCCGGCATTCAGTACTTC

V: TRBV6-6
D: .
J: TRBJ2-7
size: .
CDR3: CASTGTSTEQYF
DNA: TGTGCCAGCACTGGGACTTCCACCGAGCAGTACTTC

V: TRBV6-1
D: .
J: TRBJ2-2
size: .
CDR3: CASTRDHNTGELFF
DNA: TGTGCCAGCACGCGGGACCATAACACCGGGGAGCTGTTTTTT

V: TRBV19
D: .
J: TRBJ2-2
size: .
CDR3: CASSIQGGNTGELFF
DNA: TGTGCCAGTAGTATACAGGGGGGGAACACCGGGGAGCTGTTTTTT

V: TRBV4-3
D: TRBD2
J: TRBJ2-5
size: .
CDR3: CASSQDLALAGETQYF
DNA: TGCGCCAGCAGCCAAGATTTGGCACTAGCGGGAGAGACCCAGTACTTC

V: TRBV7-3
D: .
J: TRBJ1-5
size: .
CDR3: CASSLPNRQVRSNQPQHF
DNA: TGTGCCAGCAGCTTACCCAACCGACAGGTTCGGAGCAATCAGCCCCAGCATTTT

V: TRBV10-1
D: .
J: TRBJ2-7
size: few
CDR3: CASSEGTSYEQYF
DNA: TGCGCCAGCAGTGAGGGCACGTCCTACGAGCAGTACTTC

V: TRBV7-2
D: TRBD1
J: TRBJ2-7
size: .
CDR3: CASSLAFGTGRMEQYF
DNA: TGTGCCAGCAGCTTAGCATTCGGGACAGGTAGAATGGAGCAGTACTTC

V: TRBV5-6
D: TRBD1
J: TRBJ1-1
size: .
CDR3: CASSLARQGDTEAFF
DNA: TGTGCCAGCAGCTTGGCCCGACAGGGAGATACTGAAGCTTTCTTT

V: TRBV2
D: .
J: TRBJ2-6
size: .
CDR3: CASSRRAEPYSGANVLTF
DNA: TGTGCCAGCAGCCGTCGGGCGGAACCTTACTCTGGGGCCAACGTCCTGACTTTC

V: TRBV7-2
D: .
J: TRBJ2-3
size: .
CDR3: CASRLGGVTDTQYF
DNA: TGTGCCAGCAGGCTAGGAGGGGTCACAGATACGCAGTATTTT

V: TRBV14
D: .
J: TRBJ1-2
size: .
CDR3: CASSQDGNYGYTF
DNA: TGTGCCAGCAGCCAGGACGGGAACTATGGCTACACCTTC

V: TRBV28
D: TRBD1
J: TRBJ1-5
size: .
CDR3: CASSTPRGLGNQPQHF
DNA: TGTGCCAGCAGTACCCCCAGGGGGCTAGGCAATCAGCCCCAGCATTTT

V: TRBV14
D: TRBD2
J: TRBJ2-3
size: .
CDR3: CASSRGRGDTQYF
DNA: TGTGCCAGCAGTCGGGGGAGGGGAGATACGCAGTATTTT

V: TRBV19
D: TRBD1
J: TRBJ1-4
size: once
CDR3: CATKDRANEKLFF
DNA: TGTGCCACGAAGGACAGGGCTAATGAAAAACTGTTTTTT

V: TRBV19
D: TRBD1
J: TRBJ1-2
size: .
CDR3: CASSPLTGQGRGYTF
DNA: TGTGCCAGTAGTCCATTGACGGGACAGGGGAGGGGCTACACCTTC

V: TRBV23-1
D: .
J: TRBJ2-1
size: .
CDR3: CASSQGSGLEVYEQFF
DNA: TGCGCCAGCAGTCAAGGGTCAGGACTCGAGGTGTACGAGCAGTTCTTC

V: TRBV25-1
D: .
J: TRBJ2-6
size: .
CDR3: CASSEKGGYGANVLTF
DNA: TGTGCCAGCAGTGAAAAAGGAGGGTACGGGGCCAACGTCCTGACTTTC

V: TRBV5-6
D: .
J: TRBJ2-7
size: .
CDR3: CASSADYEQYF
DNA: TGTGCCAGCAGTGCTGACTACGAGCAGTACTTC

V: TRBV11-2
D: .
J: TRBJ2-1
size: .
CDR3: CASSSPPRPSLGEQFF
DNA: TGTGCCAGCAGCTCCCCTCCCCGCCCATCTTTGGGTGAGCAGTTCTTC

V: TRBV6-6
D: .
J: TRBJ1-5
size: .
CDR3: CASSYGTSNQPQHF
DNA: TGTGCCAGCAGTTATGGCACGAGCAATCAGCCCCAGCATTTT

V: TRBV28
D: TRBD1
J: TRBJ1-3
size: .
CDR3: CASSSPDRAGNTIYF
DNA: TGTGCCAGCAGTTCTCCGGACAGGGCTGGAAACACCATATATTTT

V: TRBV7-9
D: .
J: TRBJ1-2
size: .
CDR3: CASRWDNSNYGYTF
DNA: TGTGCCAGCCGTTGGGACAACTCTAACTATGGCTACACCTTC

V: TRBV13
D: .
J: TRBJ2-1
size: .
CDR3: CASSLGGGWYNEQFF
DNA: TGTGCCAGCAGCTTAGGGGGAGGTTGGTACAATGAGCAGTTCTTC

V: TRBV18
D: .
J: TRBJ1-4
size: .
CDR3: CASSLSAFVGGGDEKLFF
DNA: TGTGCCAGCTCGCTCTCGGCGTTCGTAGGAGGTGGTGATGAAAAACTGTTTTTT

V: TRBV28
D: .
J: TRBJ2-6
size: .
CDR3: CASSLGSTGGANVLTF
DNA: TGTGCCAGCAGTTTGGGATCCACCGGTGGGGCCAACGTCCTGACTTTC

V: TRBV11-3
D: .
J: TRBJ2-5
size: once
CDR3: CASSLTAQETQYF
DNA: TGTGCCAGCAGCTTGACAGCCCAAGAGACCCAGTACTTC

V: TRBV7-7
D: .
J: TRBJ2-5
size: .
CDR3: CASSSVGGLQGTQYF
DNA: TGTGCTAGCAGCTCGGTCGGGGGCCTCCAGGGGACCCAGTACTTC

V: TRBV5-8
D: TRBD1
J: TRBJ1-5
size: .
CDR3: CASSLVQGAAQPQHF
DNA: TGTGCCAGCAGCTTGGTCCAGGGGGCAGCTCAGCCCCAGCATTTT

V: TRBV7-6
D: TRBD2
J: TRBJ2-1
size: .
CDR3: CASSSIAGGPGEQFF
DNA: TGTGCCAGCAGCTCTATAGCGGGAGGGCCGGGTGAGCAGTTCTTC

V: TRBV28
D: .
J: TRBJ2-1
size: .
CDR3: CASSKLQGAAYNEQFF
DNA: TGTGCCAGCAGTAAACTACAGGGCGCGGCCTACAATGAGCAGTTCTTC

V: TRBV27
D: TRBD1
J: TRBJ2-4
size: .
CDR3: CASSWDRADIQYF
DNA: TGTGCCAGCAGTTGGGACAGGGCTGACATTCAGTACTTC

V: TRBV7-8
D: .
J: TRBJ1-1
size: .
CDR3: CASSRWGRTGGTEAFF
DNA: TGTGCCAGCAGCCGTTGGGGAAGGACTGGAGGAACTGAAGCTTTCTTT

V: TRBV9
D: TRBD2
J: TRBJ2-5
size: .
CDR3: CASSSRLASLPETQYF
DNA: TGTGCCAGCAGCTCCCGACTAGCGTCTCTTCCAGAGACCCAGTACTTC

V: TRBV5-6
D: .
J: TRBJ1-5
size: .
CDR3: CASSLRGHHQPQHF
DNA: TGTGCCAGCAGCTTGCGCGGACACCATCAGCCCCAGCATTTT

V: TRBV7-2
D: .
J: TRBJ1-5
size: .
CDR3: CASSLSRSNQPQHF
DNA: TGTGCCAGCAGCTTATCCCGGAGCAATCAGCCCCAGCATTTT

V: TRBV5-6
D: TRBD2
J: TRBJ2-1
size: .
CDR3: CASSSFRREGLNEQFF
DNA: TGTGCCAGCAGCTCTTTTCGGCGGGAGGGCCTCAATGAGCAGTTCTTC

V: TRBV13
D: TRBD1
J: TRBJ2-5
size: .
CDR3: CASSWGQGYETQYF
DNA: TGTGCCAGCAGCTGGGGACAGGGATATGAGACCCAGTACTTC

V: TRBV5-1
D: TRBD1
J: TRBJ1-1
size: .
CDR3: CASRMGQGNTEAFF
DNA: TGCGCCAGCAGAATGGGACAGGGCAATACTGAAGCTTTCTTT

V: TRBV4-3
D: .
J: TRBJ2-5
size: .
CDR3: CASSQEGYQTTQYF
DNA: TGCGCCAGCAGCCAAGAAGGTTACCAGACGACCCAGTACTTC

V: TRBV28
D: TRBD2
J: TRBJ2-5
size: once
CDR3: CASSWASGSLGTQYF
DNA: TGTGCCAGCAGTTGGGCTAGCGGGAGCCTTGGGACCCAGTACTTC

V: TRBV5-6
D: .
J: TRBJ2-7
size: few
CDR3: CASSLRPIGSYEQYF
DNA: TGTGCCAGCAGCTTGCGGCCGATAGGATCCTACGAGCAGTACTTC

V: TRBV11-1
D: TRBD2
J: TRBJ2-3
size: .
CDR3: CASSPLAGVVNTQYF
DNA: TGTGCCAGCAGCCCGCTAGCGGGAGTGGTGAATACGCAGTATTTT

V: TRBV4-1
D: .
J: TRBJ2-5
size: once
CDR3: CASSQGGTETQYF
DNA: TGCGCCAGCAGCCAAGGGGGTACGGAGACCCAGTACTTC